One and the same sample provided the 17 T cell receptor beta chains below, sequenced in a study of shared clonotypes between healthy human individuals. The protocol was immunoSEQ multiplex PCR, while the TCRdb copy is restricted to in-frame clones and leaves out a portion. The sample holds roughly 700,000 clones, about nine tenths seen once. Sample: memory CD8+ T cells from PBMCs. The sample's subset: CD45RO+ cells pooled with CCR7-negative TemRA cells. All receptors derive from a man between 18 and 29 years old in good health. Some clones in this sample may be carry-over from other donors' samples.

CDR3: CASTLGTGRYSNQPQHF. The CDR3 bases are TGCGCCAGCACACTCGGGACAGGGAGATATAGCAATCAGCCCCAGCATTTT. This chain links TRBV10-1 with TRBJ1-5; 9 bases match TRBD1. Unmatched junction bases numbered 10, after V lost 7 bases and J lost 0 bases. This CDR3 is 17 amino acids long. Germline lookup yields CDR1 WNHNN and CDR2 SYGVQD (reference sequence).

The chain uses TRBV15 and TRBJ2-7; weak D call: TRBD2 (6 bases). Deletions cut 5 bases from V and 3 bases from J, with 14 bases between. Germline loops: CDR1 LNHNV, CDR2 YYDKDF (reference sequence). The CDR3 has 14 amino acids. The CDR3 is CATSSPGLNYEQYF. The CDR3 nucleotides are TGTGCCACCAGCTCGCCGGGACTGAACTACGAGCAGTACTTC.

This clone was counted once. The chain uses TRBV9 and TRBJ2-7; D is possibly TRBD1 or TRBD2 (5 bases each). The ends were cut back, 3 bases at V and 0 bases at J, with 10 bases in the middle. This CDR3 is built from 14 residues. Germline CDR1 reads SGDLS; CDR2 reads YYNGEE. As DNA, the CDR3 is TGTGCCAGCAGCGAGTGGGGGACCTCCTACGAGCAGTACTTC. Its protein is CASSEWGTSYEQYF.

The gene calls are TRBV6-5 and TRBJ2-7; perhaps TRBD1 as D (5 bases). Germline V gene sequence: CDR1 MNHEY, CDR2 SVGAGI. Trimming shortened V by 2 bases and J by 12 bases, and 17 bases separated the two germline ends. This CDR3 contains 13 residues. CDR3 coding DNA: TGTGCCAGCAGTTACCCAGGGAAAAGGTTCCTGTACTTC. Its protein is CASSYPGKRFLYF.

The V gene is TRBV6-5, the J gene TRBJ2-7; D unresolved. Trimming took 5 bases from V and 3 from J, leaving 17 bases between them. This CDR3 contains 15 residues. The V gene's germline CDR1 is MNHEY and CDR2 SVGAGI. CDR3 nucleotide sequence: TGTGCCAGCAGTCCCCTCCTTGGACCGATCTACGAGCAGTACTTC. This encodes CASSPLLGPIYEQYF.

This clone was detected once. The chain links TRBV5-1 to TRBJ2-2; weak D call: TRBD1 (5 bases). V was cut by 0 bases and J by 2 bases, with 14 bases left in between. The CDR3 consists of 17 residues. Germline loops: CDR1 SGHRS, CDR2 YFSETQ. The CDR3: CASSLGLRQKNTGELFF. Here the CDR3 DNA reads TGCGCCAGCAGCTTGGGCCTACGACAGAAAAACACCGGGGAGCTGTTTTTT.

This chain connects TRBV4-3 to TRBJ2-4; D is unclear. Germline values: CDR1 LGHNA, CDR2 YSLEER. The CDR3 has 16 amino acids. Trimming pared 1 base from V and 0 bases from J, leaving 10 bases between. The CDR3 DNA reads as TGCGCCAGCAGCCAAGCACCGGGTTTAGCCAAAAACATTCAGTACTTC. This sequence encodes CASSQAPGLAKNIQYF.

This rearrangement joins TRBV2 to TRBJ2-5, with D possibly matching TRBD2 (6 bases). The V end was cut by 3 bases, the J end by 7 bases, with 9 bases between. The CDR3 sequence is 12 residues long. Germline V lookup: CDR1 SNHLY, CDR2 FYNNEI. CDR3: CASSEDGGTQYF. CDR3 coding DNA: TGTGCCAGCAGTGAGGACGGGGGGACCCAGTACTTC.

Note on this clone: This clone may be a read error of a much larger clone one base away. The sample holds other DNA sequences that translate to the same CDR3. V gene TRBV5-1 combines with J gene TRBJ2-7; D remains ambiguous. This CDR3 is built from 11 residues. Deletions cut 4 bases from V and 1 base from J, with 3 bases between. Per germline, CDR1 SGHRS and CDR2 YFSETQ. This CDR3 reads CASSPSYEQYF. For the CDR3, the DNA is TGCGCCAGCAGCCCGTCCTACGAGCAGTACTTC.

This clone was counted a single time. The V and J genes are TRBV28 and TRBJ1-2; D unclear. The CDR3 sequence is 15 residues long. The germline gives CDR1 MDHEN, CDR2 SYDVKM. V was clipped by 2 bases and J by 0 bases, with 10 bases between them. The CDR3 loop reads CASSLMIETNYGYTF. The CDR3 region has the DNA TGTGCCAGCAGTTTAATGATTGAGACTAACTATGGCTACACCTTC.

This chain connects TRBV7-2 to TRBJ1-1, with D tentatively TRBD1 (5 bases). The CDR3 has 18 amino acids. V was shortened by 5 bases and J by 1 base, with 23 bases between the two germline ends. CDR1 and CDR2 from the germline V gene are SGHTA and FQGNSA. This chain's CDR3 is CASSRDSLDILGNTEAFF. CDR3 sequence (DNA): TGTGCCAGCAGCCGTGACAGCCTGGATATATTGGGGAACACTGAAGCTTTCTTT.

The chain recombines TRBV27 with TRBJ2-5, with TRBD1 identical over 7 bases. Germline V gene sequence: CDR1 MNHEY, CDR2 SMNVEV (reference sequence). This CDR3 comprises 12 residues. Losses at the gene ends were 4 bases for V and 9 bases for J; bases not matched to a gene: 5. The CDR3 sequence is CASSSDREAQYF. The CDR3 bases are TGTGCCAGCAGTTCAGACAGGGAAGCCCAGTACTTC.

The V call is TRBV9, the J call TRBJ2-5; D is possibly TRBD2 (5 bases). V lost 0 bases, J lost 5 bases, and 20 bases lay in between. The germline CDR1 and CDR2 sequences are SGDLS and YYNGEE. This CDR3 region has 17 residues. CDR3 protein: CASSVGVVGEGTETQYF. CDR3 bases: TGTGCCAGCAGCGTAGGGGTTGTGGGAGAGGGTACGGAGACCCAGTACTTC.

The genes are TRBV28 and TRBJ1-4, with D possibly being TRBD1 (5 bases). Per germline, CDR1 MDHEN and CDR2 SYDVKM. V shed 6 bases and J shed 6 bases, with 14 bases lying between them. This CDR3 spans 14 amino acids. CDR3 in amino acids: CASRHSWGDEKLFF. The CDR3 DNA is TGTGCCAGCAGACACTCGTGGGGGGATGAAAAACTGTTTTTT. Supplemented by reference TRBV28 and TRBJ1-4, the full variable domain reads DVKVTQSSRYLVKRTGEKVFLECVQDMDHENMFWYRQDPGLGLRLIYFSYDVKMKEKGDIPEGYSVSREKKERFSLILESASTNQTSMYLCASRHSWGDEKLFFGSGTQLSVL.

The chain is built from TRBV7-6 and TRBJ2-7; D is uncertain. The V end lost 2 bases, the J end lost 6 bases, and 11 bases lay between the germline ends. The germline gives CDR1 SGHVS, CDR2 FNYEAQ. The CDR3 loop spans 13 amino acids. The DNA for the CDR3 is TGTGCCAGCAGCTTATTCGCGTTATCCGAGCAGTACTTC. This codes for CASSLFALSEQYF.

The rearrangement links TRBV27 to TRBJ2-7; 10 nucleotides agree with TRBD2. The V gene's germline CDR1 is MNHEY and CDR2 SMNVEV (reference sequence). With 5 bases clipped from V and 4 bases from J, the junction kept 5 bases outside the gene matches. The CDR3 runs to 14 residues. The CDR3 DNA reads as TGTGCCAGCAGTCCTAGCGGGAGTCGTTACGAGCAGTACTTC. Translating it yields CASSPSGSRYEQYF.

The chain carries TRBV9 and TRBJ2-3; 8 nucleotides match TRBD2. CDR3 length equals 16 residues. Germline V lookup: CDR1 SGDLS, CDR2 YYNGEE. Trimming took 0 bases from V and 6 from J; bases not matched to a gene: 9. DNA of the CDR3: TGTGCCAGCAGCGTAGGGGTAGCGGGGCCGTGGGATACGCAGTATTTT. Protein sequence: CASSVGVAGPWDTQYF.